Presented here are 11 T cell receptor beta chains from one specimen sequenced in a study of blood T cell repertoires in COVID-19. Profiled with immunoSEQ multiplex PCR; TCRdb holds only in-frame clones, not every one. Among about 130,000 clones listed, over 80% were seen once. Sequenced: peripheral blood. The receptors shown here come from a middle-aged man with active or convalescent COVID-19.

This clone was observed a few times. The rearrangement links TRBV28 to TRBJ1-6, with 7 bases matching TRBD1. V lost 4 bases to trimming and J lost 0 bases; unmatched junction nucleotides: 9. The CDR3 spans 18 residues. CDR1 is MDHEN, CDR2 SYDVKM, per germline. The CDR3 is CASSSPGQLSSYNSPLHF. The CDR3 nucleotides read TGTGCCAGCAGTTCCCCGGGACAGCTAAGCTCCTATAATTCACCCCTCCACTTT.

This clone was seen only once. V gene TRBV27 combines with J gene TRBJ1-5; 8 bases are shared with TRBD1. Germline trimming cut 1 base from V and 3 bases from J; bases unmatched to any gene: 5. Per the germline V gene, CDR1 is MNHEY and CDR2 is SMNVEV (reference sequence). The CDR3 runs to 16 residues. This CDR3 reads CASSLLGQASNQPQHF. Written as DNA, the CDR3 is TGTGCCAGCAGTTTATTGGGACAGGCTTCCAATCAGCCCCAGCATTTT.

The rearrangement uses TRBV6-5 and TRBJ2-3; a possible D gene is TRBD2 (7 bases). Germline V gene sequence: CDR1 MNHEY, CDR2 SVGAGI. The V end was cut by 3 bases, the J end by 0 bases, with 10 bases between. This CDR3 is built from 15 residues. The CDR3 is CASSYGGASTDTQYF. DNA for the CDR3: TGTGCCAGCAGTTATGGGGGGGCTAGCACAGATACGCAGTATTTT.

The gene calls are TRBV10-3 and TRBJ2-3; perhaps TRBD2 as D (6 bases). Germline CDR1 and CDR2: ENHRY and SYGVKD. The CDR3 length is 14 residues. V shed 3 bases and J shed 8 bases, with 15 bases lying between them. The CDR3: CAISDNSAGTTQYF. The CDR3 DNA follows: TGTGCCATCAGTGATAATTCGGCGGGGACTACGCAGTATTTT.

The sample holds many counts of this clone. The chain uses TRBV12-3 or TRBV12-4 and TRBJ1-5; D is uncertain. V lost 1 base and J 8 bases, leaving 9 bases between the germline ends. This CDR3 region has 13 residues. CDR3 in DNA: TGTGCCAGCAGTTTAGACAGAGTAAAGCCCCAGCATTTT. Its protein product is CASSLDRVKPQHF.

V usage is TRBV16 and J usage is TRBJ2-1; a possible D gene is TRBD2 (6 bases). The V and J ends lost 0 bases and 9 bases respectively, with 9 bases between them. Germline CDR1 reads KGHSY; CDR2 reads FQNENV. CDR3 length: 13 residues. The CDR3 here is CASSQSSEGEQFF. CDR3 bases: TGTGCCAGCAGCCAATCGTCGGAGGGTGAGCAGTTCTTC.

J is TRBJ2-2 and V is TRBV10-2; D possibly corresponds to TRBD2 (6 bases). The germline CDR1 and CDR2 sequences are WSHSY and SAAADI. The V end was cut by 7 bases, the J end by 4 bases, with 16 bases between. The CDR3 runs to 15 residues. The CDR3 loop reads CASIARQGGTGELFF. Written as DNA, the CDR3 is TGCGCCAGCATCGCTCGGCAGGGAGGCACCGGGGAGCTGTTTTTT.

The chain employs TRBV7-2 and TRBJ2-6; D is uncertain. The V end was cut by 9 bases, the J end by 2 bases, with 11 bases between. The CDR3 covers 14 residues. Germline V gene sequence: CDR1 SGHTA, CDR2 FQGNSA. For the CDR3, the DNA is TGTGCCAGAGATGGAGTAACTGGGGCCAACGTCCTGACTTTC. This encodes CARDGVTGANVLTF. The entire variable domain, with the rest obtained from reference TRBV7-2 and TRBJ2-6, is as follows: GAGVSQSPSNKVTEKGKDVELRCDPISGHTALYWYRQSLGQGLEFLIYFQGNSAPDKSGLPSDRFSAERTGGSVSTLTIQRTQQEDSAVYLCARDGVTGANVLTFGAGSRLTVL.

This chain connects TRBV7-2 to TRBJ2-1; 10 bases align to TRBD2. Looked up from germline, CDR1 is SGHTA and CDR2 is FQGNSA. The ends lost 2 bases at V and 7 bases at J; junction bases unmatched: 8. CDR3 size: 16 residues. This CDR3 reads CASSLSLAGARNEQFF. The CDR3 DNA sequence: TGTGCCAGCAGCTTAAGCCTAGCGGGGGCCAGGAATGAGCAGTTCTTC.

The chain combines TRBV19 with TRBJ2-2; TRBD1 might be the D (5 bases). The CDR3 is 17 amino acids. The V end was cut by 2 bases, the J end by 1 base, with 14 bases between. Germline loops: CDR1 LNHDA, CDR2 SQIVND (reference sequence). The CDR3 is CASSILLGQGNTGELFF. The DNA for the CDR3 is TGTGCCAGTAGTATATTGCTAGGCCAGGGGAACACCGGGGAGCTGTTTTTT.

This clone was counted a single time. This CDR3 reads CASSLLVGGPYGYTF. CDR3 bases: TGTGCCAGCAGCTTACTGGTAGGGGGTCCGTATGGCTACACCTTC. The chain couples TRBV7-2 to TRBJ1-2; a weak D match, TRBD1 (6 bases). The CDR3 extends over 15 amino acids. Trimming left V 2 bases short and J 5 bases short, with 15 bases between. CDR1 SGHTA and CDR2 FQGNSA come from the germline V gene.